These T cell receptor beta chains were read from a single sample in a study of T cell responses to AZD1222 COVID-19 vaccine. Method: immunoSEQ multiplex PCR; TCRdb's copy keeps in-frame clones and lacks some. The sample includes 120,000 or so clones, roughly 93% of them seen just once. The sequences come from peripheral blood, collected on day 0 of AZD1222 vaccination. These receptors came from an adult in good health. Both conserved end residues are part of each CDR3. Fields, in order: D gene, clone size, J gene, V gene, CDR3 protein, CDR3 DNA. The D gene is left open where the match is weak. Expanded clones get a size class; other rows say once, few or many, or leave the size out.

TRBD2 - TRBJ2-1 TRBV5-4 CASSPGLAGPIEQFF TGTGCCAGCAGCCCGGGACTAGCGGGACCCATTGAGCAGTTCTTC
- - TRBJ1-6 TRBV3-1/TRBV3-2 CASSQGSHSPLHF TGTGCCAGCAGCCAAGGGAGCCACTCACCCCTCCACTTT
- - TRBJ1-5 TRBV2 CASKRGDNQPQHF TGTGCCAGCAAACGGGGGGATAATCAGCCCCAGCATTTT
- - TRBJ2-5 TRBV5-1 CASSLEGLRETQYF TGCGCCAGCAGCTTGGAGGGACTTAGAGAGACCCAGTACTTC
- - TRBJ1-1 TRBV30 CAWSVDSLNTEAFF TGTGCCTGGAGTGTAGACAGTTTGAACACTGAAGCTTTCTTT
- - TRBJ1-2 TRBV15 CATSRLGVAYGYTF TGTGCCACCAGCAGGCTGGGTGTCGCGTATGGCTACACCTTC
- - TRBJ2-3 TRBV5-1 CASSLEGRPDTDTQYF TGCGCCAGCAGCTTGGAAGGGAGGCCCGACACAGATACGCAGTATTTT
- - TRBJ1-2 TRBV7-9 CASSFQDNYGYTF TGTGCCAGCAGCTTTCAGGATAACTATGGCTACACCTTC
- - TRBJ1-1 TRBV11-1 CASRKQGNTEAFF TGTGCCAGCAGAAAACAGGGTAACACTGAAGCTTTCTTT
- few TRBJ1-3 TRBV7-6 CASSLDSGNTIYF TGTGCCAGCAGCTTGGACTCTGGAAACACCATATATTTT
- - TRBJ2-3 TRBV9 CASSGQPLTDTQYF TGTGCCAGCAGCGGGCAGCCCCTGACAGATACGCAGTATTTT
- - TRBJ1-2 TRBV6-5 CASMSNYGYTF TGTGCCAGCATGTCCAACTATGGCTACACCTTC
- once TRBJ1-2 TRBV5-4 CASSLWVTGGYTF TGTGCCAGCAGCTTGTGGGTGACAGGTGGCTACACCTTC
- - TRBJ1-1 TRBV5-1 CASSRSGMNTEAFF TGCGCCAGCAGCCGGTCGGGAATGAACACTGAAGCTTTCTTT
- - TRBJ1-2 TRBV6-1 CASSEVLFYGYTF TGTGCCAGCAGTGAAGTACTTTTCTATGGCTACACCTTC
TRBD1 - TRBJ1-3 TRBV30 CAWSGQEGNTIYF TGTGCCTGGAGCGGACAGGAGGGAAACACCATATATTTT
- - TRBJ2-5 TRBV6-4 CASSSVVGETQYF TGTGCCAGCAGTTCGGTCGTGGGGGAGACCCAGTACTTC
- - TRBJ1-6 TRBV27 CASSLSSTLWSSPLHF TGTGCCAGCAGTTTATCGTCCACACTGTGGAGTTCACCCCTCCACTTT
- - TRBJ1-3 TRBV7-9 CASSPIIQGAGNTIYF TGTGCCAGCAGTCCCATTATACAAGGGGCGGGAAACACCATATATTTT
- once TRBJ1-1 TRBV5-1 CASSPATTGTEAFF TGCGCCAGCAGCCCCGCAACCACGGGGACTGAAGCTTTCTTT
- few TRBJ2-1 TRBV18 CASSPRDGYNEQFF TGTGCCAGCTCACCAAGGGACGGATACAATGAGCAGTTCTTC
- - TRBJ2-3 TRBV29-1 CSAGLASTDTQYF TGCAGCGCCGGACTGGCTAGCACAGATACGCAGTATTTT
- - TRBJ1-2 TRBV9 CASSVSGNYGYTF TGTGCCAGCAGCGTATCTGGTAACTATGGCTACACCTTC
- - TRBJ2-2 TRBV30 CAWTFTGELFF TGTGCCTGGACCTTCACCGGGGAGCTGTTTTTT
- - TRBJ2-2 TRBV5-6 CASSSTGELFF TGTGCCAGCAGCTCCACCGGGGAGCTGTTTTTT
- - TRBJ1-4 TRBV5-1 CASSLGPATNEKLFF TGCGCCAGCAGCCTCGGACCGGCAACTAATGAAAAACTGTTTTTT
- - TRBJ2-2 TRBV28 CASSLIQGLDTGELFF TGTGCCAGCAGTTTAATTCAGGGTCTGGACACCGGGGAGCTGTTTTTT
- - TRBJ2-5 TRBV3-1/TRBV3-2 CASSQGGLNQETQYF TGTGCCAGCAGCCAAGGGGGGCTGAACCAAGAGACCCAGTACTTC
- - TRBJ1-5 TRBV11-2 CASSFGRGGNQPQHF TGTGCCAGCAGCTTTGGCAGGGGCGGCAATCAGCCCCAGCATTTT
- - TRBJ1-1 TRBV2 CASNFDRNTEAFF TGTGCCAGCAATTTTGACAGGAACACTGAAGCTTTCTTT
- - TRBJ2-3 TRBV4-1 CASSQDEDSTDTQYF TGCGCCAGCAGCCAAGATGAGGATAGCACAGATACGCAGTATTTT
TRBD1 - TRBJ1-3 TRBV7-9 CASSSRQGSGNTIYF TGTGCCAGCAGCTCCCGACAGGGTTCTGGAAACACCATATATTTT
TRBD2 - TRBJ2-1 TRBV11-3 CASSLGIRLAGDNEQFF TGTGCCAGCAGCTTAGGGATCCGACTAGCGGGAGACAATGAGCAGTTCTTC
TRBD2 - TRBJ2-5 TRBV5-6 CASSRAPTSGQETQYF TGTGCCAGCAGCCGGGCCCCCACTAGCGGACAAGAGACCCAGTACTTC
- - TRBJ1-1 TRBV6-6 CASSYRGTTEAFF TGTGCCAGCAGTTACAGGGGAACGACTGAAGCTTTCTTT
- - TRBJ1-1 TRBV10-1 CASSGSWNTEAFF TGCGCCAGCAGTGGCAGCTGGAACACTGAAGCTTTCTTT
- few TRBJ2-1 TRBV2 CASSEWFDNEQFF TGTGCCAGCAGTGAATGGTTTGACAATGAGCAGTTCTTC
TRBD2 - TRBJ2-3 TRBV11-3 CASSFTAGGGADTQYF TGTGCCAGCAGCTTCACAGCGGGAGGGGGGGCGGATACGCAGTATTTT
- few TRBJ1-5 TRBV11-2 CASSRERQPQHF TGTGCCAGCAGCCGGGAGCGGCAGCCCCAGCATTTT
- - TRBJ1-1 TRBV7-8 CASSLDGRTEAFF TGTGCCAGCAGCTTAGATGGGAGGACTGAAGCTTTCTTT
TRBD2 - TRBJ2-2 TRBV6-2/TRBV6-3 CASSSGTNTGELFF TGTGCCAGCAGCAGCGGGACGAACACCGGGGAGCTGTTTTTT
- - TRBJ1-2 TRBV3-1/TRBV3-2 CASSPRRSGGYTF TGTGCCAGCAGCCCCCGGCGGTCCGGGGGCTACACCTTC
- - TRBJ1-1 TRBV7-2 CASSWGLTVNTEAFF TGTGCCAGCAGCTGGGGGTTGACGGTGAACACTGAAGCTTTCTTT
TRBD2 once TRBJ2-3 TRBV3-1/TRBV3-2 CASSSSREHTDTQYF TGTGCCAGCAGCAGCTCGCGGGAGCATACAGATACGCAGTATTTT
- - TRBJ1-2 TRBV11-2 CASSLGRTYGYTF TGTGCCAGCAGCTTAGGGCGTACATATGGCTACACCTTC
TRBD1 - TRBJ1-2 TRBV4-1 CASSQDRGTGGPRGYGYTF TGCGCCAGCAGCCAAGATCGGGGGACAGGGGGCCCGCGGGGCTATGGCTACACCTTC
- - TRBJ1-5 TRBV7-9 CASSPAELAGNQPQHF TGTGCCAGCAGCCCCGCGGAATTGGCGGGCAATCAGCCCCAGCATTTT